The present TCR beta chain was sequenced within a study of cytomegalovirus exposure and HLA in healthy donors. Study-level points and caveats: A few CMV-associated chains proved CMV antigen-specific in vitro.

This CDR3 is 17 amino acids long. Trimming took off 3 bases at V and 1 base at J, with 15 bases between the two ends. Germline V gives CDR1 SNHLY, CDR2 FYNNEI. In regard to this clone: The antigen is not known.

The PCR used 60 Vbeta and 13 Jbeta primers. Produced via immunoSEQ multiplex PCR; TCRdb's table is partial and in-frame only. Of about 87,000 clones in the sample, around 68% were seen once. The chain is built from TRBV2 and TRBJ2-2; no reliable D call. Material for sequencing was PBMCs. The TCR sequence derives from a man under 40 in good health and CMV-seropositive. The CDR3 loop reads CASSESPGRRNTGELFF. The CDR3 coding sequence is TGTGCCAGCAGTGAGTCCCCAGGTCGACGGAACACCGGGGAGCTGTTTTTT. Full variable domain (missing parts from reference TRBV2 and TRBJ2-2): EPEVTQTPSHQVTQMGQEVILRCVPISNHLYFYWYRQILGQKVEFLVSFYNNEISEKSEIFDDQFSVERPDGSNFTLKIRSTKLEDSAMYFCASSESPGRRNTGELFFGEGSRLTVL.